Sequencing of this T cell receptor (beta chain) was carried out in a study of blood T cell repertoires in COVID-19. Across the whole study: The samples span acute and convalescent COVID-19 from the United States, Italy and Spain. T cells, B-cell-depleted T cells, or PBMCs provided the cDNA or gDNA that served as material.

Seattle-derived patients entered the study during active infection and were followed longitudinally. Authors' processing steps: Amplifying reference gene primers gave estimates of nucleated cell counts. Only in-frame clones appear in the TCRdb table, and some are missing; sequencing was by immunoSEQ multiplex PCR. The V and J calls and clone size are taken from that table; D and trimming were inferred from the DNA. The sample lists around 62,000 clones; 88% were seen once. V lost 3 bases and J 3 bases, leaving 8 bases between the germline ends. The germline CDR1 and CDR2 sequences are KGHSH and LQKENI. CDR3 size: 13 residues.

The TCR was taken from a woman aged 55 to 70 with COVID-19, enrolled during active disease. V and J are TRBV18 and TRBJ1-2; no definite D call. The specimen sequenced was peripheral blood. CDR3 DNA: TGTGCCAGCTCACCCACCGAGTACTATGGCTACACCTTC. Residues: CASSPTEYYGYTF.